These 10 T cell receptor beta chains originate from one sample sequenced in a study of blood T cells in healthy people across ages. A second PCR, run for about 7 to 11 cycles, used a sample-barcoded 5' primer plus a J-beta primer mix. One entry per CDR3 protein results from TCRdb running MiXCR on the 5' RACE reads. The table shows some 1.4 million distinct CDR3 sequences, with approximately 38% occurring only once. The specimen sequenced was blood. These receptors were taken from a woman younger than 30 in good health.

The rearrangement uses TRBV12-5 and TRBJ2-7; D is unresolved. V lost 3 bases, J lost 2 bases, and 17 bases lay in between. This CDR3 region has 16 residues. CDR1 is LGHNT, CDR2 FRNRAP, per germline. The CDR3 DNA follows: TGTGCTAGTGGTTTCACCAACCCACCGGCCACCTACGAGCAGTACTTC. Its translation is CASGFTNPPATYEQYF.

This clonotype was counted only a few times. The V gene is TRBV4-1, the J gene TRBJ2-1; 8 bases fit TRBD2. This CDR3 comprises 16 residues. The junction had 5 bases not matched to a gene; V was cut back by 2 bases and J by 2 bases. Germline assignment: CDR1 MGHRA and CDR2 YSYEKL. The DNA of the CDR3 is TGCGCCAGCAGCCAACAGCGGGAGCCCCCCTACAATGAGCAGTTCTTC. Encoded protein: CASSQQREPPYNEQFF.

The V gene is TRBV12-3 or TRBV12-4, the J gene TRBJ2-5; 9 bases match TRBD2. The CDR3 totals 18 residues. V trimming: 6 bases; J trimming: 5 bases; junction bases outside the gene matches: 19. CDR3 protein: CASSPGTFISSGEETQYF. Here the CDR3 DNA reads TGTGCCAGCAGCCCCGGGACATTCATCTCTAGCGGGGAGGAGACCCAGTACTTC.

This clonotype occurred a few times. This chain links TRBV5-1 with TRBJ2-3, with D possibly being TRBD2 (6 bases). Germline values: CDR1 SGHRS, CDR2 YFSETQ. Trimming took off 0 bases at V and 8 bases at J, with 19 bases between the two ends. The CDR3 covers 16 residues. The CDR3 DNA follows: TGCGCCAGCAGCTTGGCCGTGTTACGGGACTCCAGTACGCAGTATTTT. It yields the protein CASSLAVLRDSSTQYF.

The J gene is TRBJ1-5, the V gene TRBV6-2 or TRBV6-3; maybe TRBD1 (6 bases). Trimming shortened V by 5 bases and J by 5 bases, and 16 bases separated the two germline ends. Germline V gene sequence: CDR1 MNHEY, CDR2 SVGEGT. This CDR3 contains 15 residues. The CDR3 protein is CASSPLRDTYQPQHF. The CDR3 DNA reads as TGTGCCAGCAGTCCCCTCCGGGACACTTATCAGCCCCAGCATTTT.

The J gene is TRBJ2-7, the V gene TRBV20-1; D may correspond to TRBD1 or TRBD2 (5 bases each). Germline V gene data show CDR1 as DFQATT and CDR2 as SNEGSKA (reference sequence). The CDR3 runs to 12 residues. V was pared by 5 bases and J by 1 base, with 9 bases between. The CDR3 nucleotides are TGCAGTGCTTGGGACGGTTCCTACGAGCAGTACTTC. Its translation: CSAWDGSYEQYF.

This clonotype has more than one count but fewer than ten. The chain employs TRBV4-1 and TRBJ2-3; perhaps TRBD2 as D (5 bases). This CDR3 is 15 amino acids long. Trimming stripped 1 base from V and 3 bases from J, with 11 bases between. The germline V gene encodes CDR1 MGHRA and CDR2 YSYEKL. The CDR3 DNA reads as TGCGCCAGCAGCCAAGCGAGGGTCGTTACAGATACGCAGTATTTT. Protein product: CASSQARVVTDTQYF.

The genes are TRBV6-5 and TRBJ2-7; 12 bases are shared with TRBD2. This CDR3 has 21 amino acids. Trimming at V came to 0 bases and at J to 3 bases, leaving 18 bases not matched to a gene. The V gene's germline CDR1 is MNHEY and CDR2 SVGAGI. CDR3 DNA: TGTGCCAGCAGTTACTCGAGCTGGCTGACTAGCGGGGGCCAGAGGGGCTACGAGCAGTACTTC. This translates into CASSYSSWLTSGGQRGYEQYF.

This clonotype was seen only a few times. The chain employs TRBV6-5 and TRBJ2-7; TRBD1 agrees at 12 bases. Per germline, CDR1 MNHEY and CDR2 SVGAGI. With 2 bases clipped from V and 6 bases from J, the junction kept 2 bases outside the gene matches. The CDR3 has 14 residues. The CDR3 nucleotides are TGTGCCAGCAGTTACCCGGGACAGGGGGCCGAGCAGTACTTC. Translated: CASSYPGQGAEQYF.

Note on this clonotype: At one of its ends the junction is not consistent with the germline gene, which may arise from a read error. This rearrangement joins TRBV2 to TRBJ2-7; 9 nucleotides match TRBD1. From germline, CDR1 is SNHLY and CDR2 FYNNEI. The CDR3 has 17 amino acids. The CDR3 DNA reads as TGTGCCGGCAGCCCCGGGACAGGGCCTAACTCCTACAATGAGCAGTACTTC. Its translation: CAGSPGTGPNSYNEQYF.